The 16 T cell receptor beta chains reported below all come from one sample, sequenced in a study of monozygotic twins with inflammatory bowel disease. Each CDR3 protein gets one entry in TCRdb, which reprocessed the 5' RACE reads and gives no DNA. The table lists around 140,000 distinct CDR3 sequences. Source material: blood. The receptors here all came from a human donor with ulcerative colitis or Crohn's disease, or a healthy co-twin of an affected twin (not recorded which).

V is TRBV20-1 and J is TRBJ1-5. The germline V gene encodes CDR1 DFQATT and CDR2 SNEGSKA (reference sequence). The CDR3 is 14 amino acids. The CDR3 reads CSALSGPMNQPQHF.

Here the CDR3 reads CASSQVQPTVVNEQFF. V usage is TRBV3-1 and J usage is TRBJ2-1; the D call from TCRdb, TRBD1, cannot be confirmed without DNA. Germline-derived CDR1 and CDR2 are LGHDT and YNNKEL (reference sequence). The CDR3 has 16 residues.

V gene TRBV4-3 combines with J gene TRBJ1-1. Looked up from germline, CDR1 is LGHNA and CDR2 is YSLEER. The CDR3 runs to 17 residues. CDR3 sequence reads: CASSQDRYGRMNTEAFF.

The gene calls are TRBV7-2 and TRBJ2-7; with no DNA, the TCRdb D assignment of TRBD1 cannot be verified. The CDR3 sequence is 15 residues long. The germline V gene has CDR1 SGHTA and CDR2 FQGNSA. The CDR3 sequence: CASTHRGTVPYEQYF. Full variable domain (remainder filled in from reference TRBV7-2 and TRBJ2-7): GAGVSQSPSNKVTEKGKDVELRCDPISGHTALYWYRQSLGQGLEFLIYFQGNSAPDKSGLPSDRFSAERTGGSVSTLTIQRTQQEDSAVYLCASTHRGTVPYEQYFGPGTRLTVT.

The chain is built from TRBV5-1 and TRBJ1-2. Germline values: CDR1 SGHRS, CDR2 YFSETQ. The CDR3 is made up of 15 amino acids. The chain's CDR3 is CASTKGEAGRRGYTF. Complete variable domain (other parts from reference TRBV5-1 and TRBJ1-2): KAGVTQTPRYLIKTRGQQVTLSCSPISGHRSVSWYQQTPGQGLQFLFEYFSETQRNKGNFPGRFSGRQFSNSRSEMNVSTLELGDSALYLCASTKGEAGRRGYTFGSGTRLTVV.

The V call is TRBV4-3, the J call TRBJ1-4; TCRdb lists TRBD1, though no DNA is available to test this call. CDR1 is LGHNA and CDR2 is YSLEER in the germline V gene. This CDR3 comprises 15 residues. This chain's CDR3 is CASSHPGQPNEKLFF.

This rearrangement joins TRBV20-1 to TRBJ1-1. Germline CDR1 is DFQATT and CDR2 is SNEGSKA (reference sequence). This CDR3 region has 12 residues. This CDR3 is CSVSSRTTEAFF.

V is TRBV7-2 and J is TRBJ2-7; absent DNA, TCRdb's TRBD1 call cannot be checked. The CDR3 runs 17 residues. CDR1 and CDR2 (germline): SGHTA, FQGNSA. The CDR3: CASSFRTGLELDYEQYF. Looking up the rest from reference TRBV7-2 and TRBJ2-7 gives the full variable domain: GAGVSQSPSNKVTEKGKDVELRCDPISGHTALYWYRQSLGQGLEFLIYFQGNSAPDKSGLPSDRFSAERTGGSVSTLTIQRTQQEDSAVYLCASSFRTGLELDYEQYFGPGTRLTVT.

This chain joins TRBV7-2 and TRBJ2-3. The CDR3 spans 12 residues. The germline V gene encodes CDR1 SGHTA and CDR2 FQGNSA. CDR3 in amino acids: CASSNSGDTQYF.

The gene calls are TRBV6-1 and TRBJ1-6. The length of the CDR3 is 15 residues. Per germline, CDR1 MNHNS and CDR2 SASEGT. CDR3 in amino acids: CASRKATENSSPLHF.

The J gene is TRBJ1-2, the V gene TRBV5-1; the TRBD1 assignment by TCRdb is unverifiable without DNA. In germline, CDR1 is SGHRS, CDR2 YFSETQ. The CDR3 has 17 residues. CDR3 protein: CASSLEGQRTGGHGYTF.

V usage is TRBV6-2 or TRBV6-3 and J usage is TRBJ2-5; with no DNA, the TCRdb D assignment of TRBD2 cannot be verified. Germline assignment: CDR1 MNHEY and CDR2 SVGEGT. This CDR3 is 16 amino acids long. The chain's CDR3 is CASSAPAGTLQETQYF.

The chain employs TRBV2 and TRBJ1-6; the TCRdb D gene call, TRBD1, has no DNA to confirm it. The CDR3 extends over 14 amino acids. CDR1 SNHLY and CDR2 FYNNEI come from the germline V gene. CDR3 in amino acids: CASTQQGVGSPLHF. Based on the CDR3 plus reference TRBV2 and TRBJ1-6, the full variable domain is EPEVTQTPSHQVTQMGQEVILRCVPISNHLYFYWYRQILGQKVEFLVSFYNNEISEKSEIFDDQFSVERPDGSNFTLKIRSTKLEDSAMYFCASTQQGVGSPLHFGNGTRLTVT.

This chain joins TRBV24-1 and TRBJ2-1; absent DNA, TCRdb's TRBD1 call cannot be checked. Germline V gene data show CDR1 as KGHDR and CDR2 as SFDVKD. The CDR3 covers 16 residues. The CDR3 spells CATSDSGTTSYNEQFF.

This chain links TRBV7-9 with TRBJ2-2; TCRdb returns TRBD1, unconfirmable since there is no DNA. Germline V CDR1 and CDR2: SEHNR, FQNEAQ (reference sequence). CDR3 size: 17 residues. The CDR3 spells CASSLRIRQPGAGELFF.

The chain uses TRBV9 and TRBJ2-5. This CDR3 contains 14 residues. The germline CDR1 and CDR2 sequences are SGDLS and YYNGEE. This CDR3 reads CASSPRGPTETQYF.